This T cell receptor (beta chain) was sequenced for a study of blood T cell repertoires in COVID-19. Clones were sequenced by immunoSEQ multiplex PCR, and TCRdb holds only the in-frame ones, with some missing. The profile shows some 310,000 clones, 90% of them singletons. This clone turned up a few times. This CDR3 is built from 12 residues. The V and J ends lost 10 bases and 7 bases, in that order; junction bases with no gene match: 3. Germline CDR1 LNHDA, CDR2 SQIVND (reference sequence). The receptor was derived from a woman aged 30 to 39 with COVID-19, enrolled during active disease. The rearrangement joins TRBV19 to TRBJ1-5, with 11 bases that match TRBD1. The sample comprised peripheral blood. The DNA of the CDR3 is TGTGCCACAAGGGACAGGGGGCAGCCCCAGCATTTT. Its protein is CATRDRGQPQHF.